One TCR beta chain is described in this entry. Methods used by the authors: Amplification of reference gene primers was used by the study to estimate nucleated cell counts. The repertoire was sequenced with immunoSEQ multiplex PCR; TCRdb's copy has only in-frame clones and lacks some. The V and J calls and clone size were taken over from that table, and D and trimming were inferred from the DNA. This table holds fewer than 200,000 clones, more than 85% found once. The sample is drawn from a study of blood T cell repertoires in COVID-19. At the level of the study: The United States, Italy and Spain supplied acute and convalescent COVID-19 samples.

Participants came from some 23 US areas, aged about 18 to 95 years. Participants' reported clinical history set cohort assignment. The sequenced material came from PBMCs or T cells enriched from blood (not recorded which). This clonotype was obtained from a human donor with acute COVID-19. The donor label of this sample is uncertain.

CDR3 sequence reads: CASSLRGGVSTDTQYF. The CDR3 DNA is TGTGCCAGCAGCCTCCGAGGGGGAGTTAGCACAGATACGCAGTATTTT. The gene calls are TRBV3-1 (or the pseudogene TRBV3-2) and TRBJ2-3, with a tentative D call TRBD1 (6 bases). Germline loops: CDR1 LGHDT, CDR2 YNNKEL (reference sequence). The CDR3 has 16 residues. The germline V and J ends were trimmed by 4 bases and 0 bases, with 14 bases remaining between them.